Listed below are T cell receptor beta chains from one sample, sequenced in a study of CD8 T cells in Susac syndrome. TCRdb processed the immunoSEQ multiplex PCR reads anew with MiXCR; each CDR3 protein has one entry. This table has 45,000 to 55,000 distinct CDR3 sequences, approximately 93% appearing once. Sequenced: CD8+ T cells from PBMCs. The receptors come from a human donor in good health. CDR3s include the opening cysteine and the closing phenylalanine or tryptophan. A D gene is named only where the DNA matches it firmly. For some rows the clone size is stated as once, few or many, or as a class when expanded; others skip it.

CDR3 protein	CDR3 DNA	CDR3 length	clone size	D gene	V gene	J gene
CASSRGYEQYF	TGTGCCAGCAGCCGAGGGTACGAGCAGTACTTC	11	few	NA	TRBV11-2	TRBJ2-7
CASSLLLAGVATDTQYF	TGTGCCAGCAGCTTGCTACTAGCGGGGGTAGCCACAGATACGCAGTATTTT	17	NA	TRBD2	TRBV7-9	TRBJ2-3
CASSTSRGVGEAFF	TGTGCCAGCAGCACATCCCGAGGGGTAGGTGAAGCTTTCTTT	14	NA	NA	TRBV13	TRBJ1-1
CASSPKGAYEQYF	TGTGCCAGCAGCCCGAAGGGGGCCTACGAGCAGTACTTC	13	NA	NA	TRBV6-2/TRBV6-3	TRBJ2-7
CASSLYGNRDTQYF	TGTGCCAGCAGTTTATATGGAAACAGGGATACGCAGTATTTT	14	NA	NA	TRBV28	TRBJ2-3
CASSQAAGANTEAFF	TGTGCCAGCAGCCAAGCGGCAGGCGCGAACACTGAAGCTTTCTTT	15	NA	NA	TRBV3-1	TRBJ1-1
CATSSKVPTYNEQFF	TGTGCCACCAGCAGTAAAGTACCCACCTACAATGAGCAGTTCTTC	15	NA	NA	TRBV15	TRBJ2-1
CASSFIQYF	TGTGCCAGCAGTTTCATTCAGTACTTC	9	NA	NA	TRBV12-3/TRBV12-4	TRBJ2-4
CASRETQYF	TGTGCCAGTAGGGAGACCCAGTACTTC	9	NA	NA	TRBV25-1	TRBJ2-5
CASGSTGAEAFF	TGTGCCAGCGGCAGTACTGGGGCTGAAGCTTTCTTT	12	few	NA	TRBV7-6	TRBJ1-1
CSVEGGRSYGYTF	TGCAGCGTTGAAGGGGGCAGGAGCTATGGCTACACCTTC	13	NA	NA	TRBV29-1	TRBJ1-2